This TCR beta chain was found in a study of blood T cell repertoires in COVID-19. Background on the study: From the United States, Italy and Spain came samples of acute and convalescent COVID-19.

V shed 4 bases, J shed 6 bases, and the junction held 6 bases outside the gene matches. Germline CDR1 SQVTM, CDR2 ANQGSEA. This CDR3 contains 14 residues. Per the original methods: Amplification from reference gene primers served as the basis for estimated nucleated cell counts. Profiling relied on immunoSEQ multiplex PCR, and the TCRdb table lists in-frame clones only, not all of them. V and J calls and clone size are those listed in that table; D and trimming were worked out from the DNA. The sample has tens of thousands of clones; approximately 80% are singletons. Across under 25 US areas, participants ranged in age from 18 to 89 years. Cohorts were based on clinical histories the participants reported.

The source is a middle-aged woman with acute COVID-19. The chain carries TRBV29-1 and TRBJ2-2, with 9 bases matching TRBD1. Sequences were obtained from PBMCs or T cells enriched from blood (not recorded which). The CDR3 loop is CSVGTGVVSGELFF. CDR3 nucleotide sequence: TGCAGCGTTGGGACAGGGGTGGTTTCCGGGGAGCTGTTTTTT.